These T cell receptor beta chains were read from a single sample in a study of vaccination and CD4 T cells after COVID-19. These receptors have no identified antigens. One entry per CDR3 protein results from TCRdb running MiXCR on the PCR reads. The table has under 11,000 distinct CDR3 sequences, 65% to 75% seen once. Sequencing used CD4+ T cells from blood, cultured in vitro. The receptors originated from a human donor who had recovered from COVID-19. CDR3s include the opening cysteine and the closing phenylalanine or tryptophan. Fields, in order: CDR3 DNA, CDR3 protein, clone size, J gene, V gene, D gene. D genes are given only for firm matches. Size values are once, few and many counts, or a class for expanded clones, and some rows have none.

cdr3_nt: TGTGCCAGCAGACAGGGGGCTGGAAACACCATATATTTT
cdr3_aa: CASRQGAGNTIYF
clone_size: -
j_call: TRBJ1-3
v_call: TRBV3-1
d_call: TRBD1

cdr3_nt: TGCAGTGCTAGAGACCCCTTGTCTGGAAACACCATATATTTT
cdr3_aa: CSARDPLSGNTIYF
clone_size: -
j_call: TRBJ1-3
v_call: TRBV20-1
d_call: -

cdr3_nt: TGCAGTGCTAGGAGGCGGGGGACCTATAGCAATCAGCCCCAGCATTTT
cdr3_aa: CSARRRGTYSNQPQHF
clone_size: few
j_call: TRBJ1-5
v_call: TRBV20-1
d_call: -

cdr3_nt: TGCAGTGTCTATCGATCAGATACGCAGTATTTT
cdr3_aa: CSVYRSDTQYF
clone_size: few
j_call: TRBJ2-3
v_call: TRBV20-1
d_call: -

cdr3_nt: TGTGCCAGCAGCTTAACAGGGGGCCAGCTCCAGCCCCAGCATTTT
cdr3_aa: CASSLTGGQLQPQHF
clone_size: -
j_call: TRBJ1-5
v_call: TRBV7-8
d_call: TRBD1

cdr3_nt: TGTGCCAGCAGCGTAGGAGTTTGGGACAGCCACTATGGCTACACCTTC
cdr3_aa: CASSVGVWDSHYGYTF
clone_size: -
j_call: TRBJ1-2
v_call: TRBV9
d_call: TRBD1

cdr3_nt: TGCGCCAGCAGTGAGGGGGCGAGTGAAAAACTGTTTTTT
cdr3_aa: CASSEGASEKLFF
clone_size: once
j_call: TRBJ1-4
v_call: TRBV10-2
d_call: -

cdr3_nt: TGTGCCAGCAGCTTGCCGGGACAGGGATTCTCTAACTATGGCTACACCTTC
cdr3_aa: CASSLPGQGFSNYGYTF
clone_size: -
j_call: TRBJ1-2
v_call: TRBV5-8
d_call: TRBD1

cdr3_nt: TGTGCCAGCGGTCGGACAGGGGGCAATTCACCCCTCCACTTT
cdr3_aa: CASGRTGGNSPLHF
clone_size: -
j_call: TRBJ1-6
v_call: TRBV6-2/TRBV6-3
d_call: TRBD1

cdr3_nt: TGTGCCAGCAGTGGTACAGGGGGGCTTCAGCCCCAGCATTTT
cdr3_aa: CASSGTGGLQPQHF
clone_size: once
j_call: TRBJ1-5
v_call: TRBV2
d_call: TRBD1

cdr3_nt: TGTGCCAGCTCCCGCGGGGGGGGCACAGATACGCAGTATTTT
cdr3_aa: CASSRGGGTDTQYF
clone_size: -
j_call: TRBJ2-3
v_call: TRBV2
d_call: TRBD2

cdr3_nt: TGCAGTGCTAGGGGACTACATAGCACAGATACGCAGTATTTT
cdr3_aa: CSARGLHSTDTQYF
clone_size: once
j_call: TRBJ2-3
v_call: TRBV20-1
d_call: TRBD2

cdr3_nt: TGTGCCACCAGTGATTCCGGGACAGGTGGTCAGCCCCAGCATTTT
cdr3_aa: CATSDSGTGGQPQHF
clone_size: -
j_call: TRBJ1-5
v_call: TRBV24-1
d_call: TRBD1

cdr3_nt: TGTGCCAGCAGCCCTACCGACTTGGGTGGGACAGATACGCAGTATTTT
cdr3_aa: CASSPTDLGGTDTQYF
clone_size: -
j_call: TRBJ2-3
v_call: TRBV11-3
d_call: -

cdr3_nt: TGCAGTGCTCATCGGGGAACAGGGGGCCTGAATCAGCCCCAGCATTTT
cdr3_aa: CSAHRGTGGLNQPQHF
clone_size: -
j_call: TRBJ1-5
v_call: TRBV20-1
d_call: TRBD1

cdr3_nt: TGTGCCAGCAGTGAAGCGCTTCGAAGCGGGAGGGCCATTGATAATGAGCAGTTCTTC
cdr3_aa: CASSEALRSGRAIDNEQFF
clone_size: -
j_call: TRBJ2-1
v_call: TRBV2
d_call: TRBD2

cdr3_nt: TGTGCCTGGAGCGCGGGACACATGTATGGCTACACCTTC
cdr3_aa: CAWSAGHMYGYTF
clone_size: once
j_call: TRBJ1-2
v_call: TRBV30
d_call: -

cdr3_nt: TGTGCCAGCAGTGACGCGTTGTGGGAAAAACTGTTTTTT
cdr3_aa: CASSDALWEKLFF
clone_size: -
j_call: TRBJ1-4
v_call: TRBV6-4
d_call: -

cdr3_nt: TGTGCCAGCAGTTTAAGGGGACTAGCGGGAGCCAATGAGCAGTTCTTC
cdr3_aa: CASSLRGLAGANEQFF
clone_size: -
j_call: TRBJ2-1
v_call: TRBV12-3/TRBV12-4
d_call: TRBD2

cdr3_nt: TGTGCCAGCAGGAAGAGGACAGGGAGTTTTATGGATCGGGCTTTCTTT
cdr3_aa: CASRKRTGSFMDRAFF
clone_size: -
j_call: TRBJ1-1
v_call: TRBV27
d_call: TRBD1

cdr3_nt: TGTGCCAGCAGTGATCTCTGGGTGCAGCCCCAGCATTTT
cdr3_aa: CASSDLWVQPQHF
clone_size: -
j_call: TRBJ1-5
v_call: TRBV2
d_call: -

cdr3_nt: TGTGCCAGCAGCCAATCGGCGGGACAGGGGGCGGACGAGCAGTACTTC
cdr3_aa: CASSQSAGQGADEQYF
clone_size: -
j_call: TRBJ2-7
v_call: TRBV3-1
d_call: TRBD1

cdr3_nt: TGTGCCAGCAGCTTAGCCTCCCTAGCCAGTGGAGATACGCAGTATTTT
cdr3_aa: CASSLASLASGDTQYF
clone_size: -
j_call: TRBJ2-3
v_call: TRBV7-2
d_call: -

cdr3_nt: TGTGCCAGCAGCTTAGTAGTACCACGGGACAGCCCCAGCACAGATACGCAGTATTTT
cdr3_aa: CASSLVVPRDSPSTDTQYF
clone_size: -
j_call: TRBJ2-3
v_call: TRBV7-6
d_call: TRBD1

cdr3_nt: TGTGCCAGCAGCAAGTATCGGACGACAGGGCCATATAGCAATCAGCCCCAGCATTTT
cdr3_aa: CASSKYRTTGPYSNQPQHF
clone_size: -
j_call: TRBJ1-5
v_call: TRBV21-1
d_call: -

cdr3_nt: TGTGCCAGCAGGTTTAACAGGGGGAGCAATCAGCCCCAGCATTTT
cdr3_aa: CASRFNRGSNQPQHF
clone_size: -
j_call: TRBJ1-5
v_call: TRBV6-1
d_call: TRBD1

cdr3_nt: TGTGCCAGCAGTGTTGACCAGGGGACCCGGACCCAGTACTTC
cdr3_aa: CASSVDQGTRTQYF
clone_size: -
j_call: TRBJ2-5
v_call: TRBV2
d_call: -

cdr3_nt: TGCAGCGCTCCGACTAGTTATTACTCCTACAATGAGCAGTTCTTC
cdr3_aa: CSAPTSYYSYNEQFF
clone_size: -
j_call: TRBJ2-1
v_call: TRBV29-1
d_call: -

cdr3_nt: TGTGCCAGCAGTTACACAGGGGATGGCTACACCTTC
cdr3_aa: CASSYTGDGYTF
clone_size: medium-sized
j_call: TRBJ1-2
v_call: TRBV6-2/TRBV6-3
d_call: TRBD1

cdr3_nt: TGTGCCAGCAATTACGGGGACACCGGGGAGCTGTTTTTT
cdr3_aa: CASNYGDTGELFF
clone_size: -
j_call: TRBJ2-2
v_call: TRBV2
d_call: -

cdr3_nt: TGTGCCAGCAGGGCGCAAGTTGGGAATGAGCAGTTCTTC
cdr3_aa: CASRAQVGNEQFF
clone_size: -
j_call: TRBJ2-1
v_call: TRBV28
d_call: -

cdr3_nt: TGTGCCACCAGCGAACCAGGGGGCGGAAATGAAAAACTGTTTTTT
cdr3_aa: CATSEPGGGNEKLFF
clone_size: -
j_call: TRBJ1-4
v_call: TRBV15
d_call: TRBD1

cdr3_nt: TGTGCCAGCAGTGAGCCTCGCCCGCAGCCCCAGCATTTT
cdr3_aa: CASSEPRPQPQHF
clone_size: -
j_call: TRBJ1-5
v_call: TRBV2
d_call: -

cdr3_nt: TGTGCCAGTCTTCCCGGGACAGGGGTCTCACCCCTCCACTTT
cdr3_aa: CASLPGTGVSPLHF
clone_size: -
j_call: TRBJ1-6
v_call: TRBV19
d_call: TRBD1

cdr3_nt: TGTGCCAGCAGGAGTCAGGCCTTGGGTCAGCCCCAGCATTTT
cdr3_aa: CASRSQALGQPQHF
clone_size: -
j_call: TRBJ1-5
v_call: TRBV2
d_call: -

cdr3_nt: TGTGCCAGCAGTGTCGGACAGTTCAGCAATCAGCCCCAGCATTTT
cdr3_aa: CASSVGQFSNQPQHF
clone_size: few
j_call: TRBJ1-5
v_call: TRBV6-1
d_call: -

cdr3_nt: TGCAGTGCTAGGGAGATCAAGGGGGGCCTTTACAATGAGCAGTTCTTC
cdr3_aa: CSAREIKGGLYNEQFF
clone_size: -
j_call: TRBJ2-1
v_call: TRBV20-1
d_call: -

cdr3_nt: TGTGCCAGCAGTCCGCGCCGGAGGGATAGTAGCAATCAGCCCCAGCATTTT
cdr3_aa: CASSPRRRDSSNQPQHF
clone_size: -
j_call: TRBJ1-5
v_call: TRBV27
d_call: -

cdr3_nt: TGCGCCAGCAGTCAAAAGAGAAGGGGCGTAGTATATGGCTACACCTTC
cdr3_aa: CASSQKRRGVVYGYTF
clone_size: -
j_call: TRBJ1-2
v_call: TRBV23-1
d_call: -

cdr3_nt: TGTGCCAGCAGCCTAGCGGGCTACCAAGAGACCCAGTACTTC
cdr3_aa: CASSLAGYQETQYF
clone_size: -
j_call: TRBJ2-5
v_call: TRBV6-8
d_call: TRBD2

cdr3_nt: TGCAGTGCTAGAGATTCCCCCCAGCATTTT
cdr3_aa: CSARDSPQHF
clone_size: -
j_call: TRBJ1-5
v_call: TRBV20-1
d_call: -

cdr3_nt: TGCAGTGCTAGAGATGTTAGGGGATCGGGCTACACCTTC
cdr3_aa: CSARDVRGSGYTF
clone_size: few
j_call: TRBJ1-2
v_call: TRBV20-1
d_call: -

cdr3_nt: TGTGCTAGTGGTTGGTCGGGGGCGGGTGGCTACACCTTC
cdr3_aa: CASGWSGAGGYTF
clone_size: -
j_call: TRBJ1-2
v_call: TRBV12-5
d_call: -

cdr3_nt: TGTGCCAGCAGTGAGGAAGGTGGTATAGCCAAAAACATTCAGTACTTC
cdr3_aa: CASSEEGGIAKNIQYF
clone_size: -
j_call: TRBJ2-4
v_call: TRBV6-1
d_call: -

cdr3_nt: TGTGCCAGCAGTTACTCGAACAGTAGGGGCTACACCTTC
cdr3_aa: CASSYSNSRGYTF
clone_size: -
j_call: TRBJ1-2
v_call: TRBV6-5
d_call: -

cdr3_nt: TGCGCCAGCAGCCAAGAAGTACTCACCCCGGGGGAGCTGTTTTTT
cdr3_aa: CASSQEVLTPGELFF
clone_size: few
j_call: TRBJ2-2
v_call: TRBV4-3
d_call: -

cdr3_nt: TGTGCCAGCCATAGGGCCCCGACAGGGGAAAATTCACCCCTCCACTTT
cdr3_aa: CASHRAPTGENSPLHF
clone_size: -
j_call: TRBJ1-6
v_call: TRBV2
d_call: TRBD1